The entry below describes one TCR beta chain. What it binds is not known. The germline gene is not matched at one end of the junction; a read error may be the cause. TCRdb re-analysed the RT-PCR reads in MiXCR, keeping a single row per CDR3 protein. The sample yields hundreds of thousands of distinct CDR3 sequences, approximately 18% seen once. This CDR3 region has 16 residues. Germline assignment: CDR1 SSHAT and CDR2 FNYEAQ (reference sequence). This record comes from a study of response to subunit inactivated influenza vaccine. Study outcomes and limitations: That few new T cells are recruited by each seasonal influenza vaccination was the authors' suggestion.

The chain has TRBV7-7 and TRBJ2-3, with D maybe TRBD2 (6 bases). The sample consisted of PBMCs from blood, taken 4 to 6 days after vaccination. This TCR was sampled from a man aged 45 to 65 who received an inactivated influenza vaccine. CDR3 region: CASSPSSGTYTDTQYF. CDR3 in DNA: TGTGCTAGCAGCCCCTCATCGGGGACTTACACAGATACGCAGTATTTT.